Following are 25 T cell receptor beta chains from one sample sequenced in a study of T cell repertoires in cytomegalovirus infection. TCRdb analysed the reads with MiXCR anew, one entry per CDR3 protein. The sample carries some 920,000 distinct CDR3 sequences, 31% recorded once. Their target antigens are unknown. This specimen was cultured CD8+ T cells from PBMCs, taken from culture after CMV antigen stimulation. These TCRs come from a human donor in good health (CMV status not recorded). Some clones in this sample may be carry-over from other donors' samples.

This chain links TRBV6-1 with TRBJ2-7; 9 bases match TRBD1. Germline assignment: CDR1 MNHNS and CDR2 SASEGT. The CDR3 has 15 amino acids. The trim removed 6 bases at V and 3 bases at J, leaving 9 bases unmatched. The CDR3 reads CASSPLPGQGYEQYF. The CDR3 DNA sequence: TGTGCCAGCAGCCCATTACCGGGACAGGGCTACGAGCAGTACTTC.

In this sample, this clonotype turned up a few times. CDR3 nucleotides: TGTGCCAGCTTTATGGGGGAGCTGTTTTTT. Its protein product is CASFMGELFF. The V and J genes are TRBV6-6 and TRBJ2-2, with D unresolved. Germline lookup yields CDR1 MNHNY and CDR2 SVGAGI (reference sequence). The V end lost 8 bases, the J end lost 8 bases, and 6 bases lay between the germline ends. This CDR3 is 10 amino acids long.

This clonotype has just a few counts. This chain links TRBV6-2 or TRBV6-3 with TRBJ2-7; TRBD1 matches at 10 bases. The junction had 5 bases not matched to a gene; V was cut back by 0 bases and J by 0 bases. Germline V gene sequence: CDR1 MNHEY, CDR2 SVGEGT. The CDR3 spans 17 residues. CDR3 DNA sequence: TGTGCCAGCAGTTACTCGACAGGGGGCCCCTCCTCCTACGAGCAGTACGTC. Translated: CASSYSTGGPSSYEQYV.

This clonotype was picked up a small number of times. V usage is TRBV27 and J usage is TRBJ1-5, with 7 bases that match TRBD1. This CDR3 comprises 16 residues. J was trimmed by 5 bases and V by 5 bases; bases with no gene match: 12. Germline CDR1 and CDR2: MNHEY and SMNVEV (reference sequence). CDR3 amino acids: CASSPSTGEVDQPQHF. The DNA for the CDR3 is TGTGCCAGCAGTCCCTCCACAGGGGAGGTGGATCAGCCCCAGCATTTT.

The chain is built from TRBV4-1 and TRBJ2-4, with D hard to call. Germline V gene sequence: CDR1 MGHRA, CDR2 YSYEKL. This CDR3 spans 15 amino acids. V gave up 7 bases and J gave up 4 bases, with 17 bases separating them. CDR3 DNA sequence: TGCGCCAGCACCCCCGGGCAGTCAATAAAAAACATTCAGTACTTC. Translation: CASTPGQSIKNIQYF.

CDR3 sequence reads: CASSLSADFNQPQHF. The CDR3 DNA reads as TGTGCCAGCAGTTTAAGCGCAGATTTCAATCAGCCCCAGCATTTT. The V call is TRBV27, the J call TRBJ1-5; D unclear. Germline V lookup: CDR1 MNHEY, CDR2 SMNVEV (reference sequence). The V end lost 2 bases, the J end lost 3 bases, and 11 bases lay between the germline ends. CDR3 length: 15 residues.

The J gene is TRBJ2-7, the V gene TRBV11-2, with D possibly matching TRBD1 (5 bases). Germline V CDR1 and CDR2: SGHAT, FQNNGV. Trimming shortened V by 5 bases and J by 6 bases, and 11 bases separated the two germline ends. The CDR3 runs 12 residues. CDR3 sequence reads: CASSRTWFEQYV. Written as DNA, the CDR3 is TGTGCCAGCAGCCGGACATGGTTCGAGCAGTACGTC.

This rearrangement joins TRBV28 to TRBJ1-1, with no clear D. Looked up from germline, CDR1 is MDHEN and CDR2 is SYDVKM. The CDR3 sequence is 15 residues long. The V end was cut by 2 bases, the J end by 10 bases, with 20 bases between. CDR3 nucleotides: TGTGCCAGCAGTTTAGACCCCAGCTACTCGGGAACAGCTTTCTTT. It codes for CASSLDPSYSGTAFF.

This chain joins TRBV19 and TRBJ2-2, with D possibly matching TRBD1 (5 bases). Germline loops: CDR1 LNHDA, CDR2 SQIVND (reference sequence). The V end lost 4 bases, the J end lost 0 bases, and 12 bases lay between the germline ends. The CDR3 totals 16 residues. CDR3 in amino acids: CASSTQGRTNTGELFF. CDR3 nucleotide sequence: TGTGCCAGTAGTACGCAGGGCAGAACGAACACCGGGGAGCTGTTTTTT.

Many counts were recorded for this clonotype. V usage is TRBV12-3 or TRBV12-4 and J usage is TRBJ1-1; TRBD1 agrees at 7 bases. The CDR3 loop spans 15 amino acids. V trimming: 4 bases; J trimming: 10 bases; junction bases outside the gene matches: 15. Here the CDR3 DNA reads TGTGCCAGCAGTTCAAAAGGGGGCAGTTACATCCTAGCTTTCTTT. Residues: CASSSKGGSYILAFF.

This clonotype showed up many times. The gene calls are TRBV27 and TRBJ2-1, with TRBD1 identical over 8 bases. CDR3 length: 14 residues. CDR1 MNHEY and CDR2 SMNVEV come from the germline V gene (reference sequence). The V and J ends lost 6 bases and 2 bases, in that order; junction bases with no gene match: 3. CDR3 residues: CASSSGGAYNEQFF. As DNA, the CDR3 is TGTGCCAGCAGCTCAGGGGGCGCCTACAATGAGCAGTTCTTC.

There are a few counts of this clonotype. The chain is built from TRBV6-5 and TRBJ2-5; 7 nucleotides agree with TRBD2. The CDR3 is made up of 16 amino acids. V shed 6 bases, J shed 0 bases, and the junction held 10 bases outside the gene matches. In germline, CDR1 is MNHEY, CDR2 SVGAGI. As DNA, the CDR3 is TGTGCCAGCAGCAGACCGGGACTACCCAACCAAGAGACCCAGTACTTC. Its translation is CASSRPGLPNQETQYF.

The chain couples TRBV5-1 to TRBJ2-1, with 12 bases lining up with TRBD2. Trimming removed 0 bases from V and 5 bases from J; junction bases left unmatched: 9. The CDR3 extends over 18 amino acids. From germline, CDR1 is SGHRS and CDR2 YFSETQ. CDR3 nucleotide sequence: TGCGCCAGCAGCTTGGGGCTAGCGGGGGGGCCATTAAACAATGAGCAGTTCTTC. Translation gives CASSLGLAGGPLNNEQFF.

The chain recombines TRBV6-2 or TRBV6-3 with TRBJ1-2; D possibly corresponds to TRBD1 (5 bases). The CDR3 loop spans 15 amino acids. Germline V gene lookup returns CDR1 MNHEY and CDR2 SVGEGT. V lost 6 bases and J lost 3, with 17 bases in between. CDR3 residues: CASRLKGLSDYGYTF. The CDR3 DNA sequence: TGTGCCAGCAGGCTAAAGGGGTTATCAGACTATGGCTACACCTTC.

The rearrangement uses TRBV10-3 and TRBJ2-5; D unclear. The CDR3 consists of 12 residues. Germline lookup yields CDR1 ENHRY and CDR2 SYGVKD. Trimming cost V 3 bases and J 9 bases, with 11 bases left between them. CDR3 coding DNA: TGTGCCATCAGTGATACCCAAAGTGCCCAGTACTTC. This encodes CAISDTQSAQYF.

The table lists this clonotype with a few counts. The chain couples TRBV27 to TRBJ1-5, with a weak D call TRBD1 (6 bases). V was clipped by 6 bases and J by 6 bases, with 15 bases between them. This CDR3 has 14 residues. Germline V CDR1 and CDR2: MNHEY, SMNVEV (reference sequence). CDR3 in amino acids: CASSNHRAFQPQHF. As DNA, the CDR3 is TGTGCCAGCAGCAACCACAGGGCTTTTCAGCCCCAGCATTTT.

In nucleotides, the CDR3 is TGCGCCAGCAGCCAAGAACCCTATGGGTACAATGAGCAGTTCTTC. Translated, it gives CASSQEPYGYNEQFF. The chain joins TRBV4-1 to TRBJ2-1; D remains unclear. From germline, CDR1 is MGHRA and CDR2 YSYEKL. This CDR3 contains 15 residues. Between the trimmed V and J ends, which lost 0 bases and 4 bases, there was a span of 10 bases.

In its sample, this clonotype was seen many times. The chain couples TRBV7-2 to TRBJ2-1; 8 bases line up with TRBD1. Germline V gene sequence: CDR1 SGHTA, CDR2 FQGNSA. Trimming removed 5 bases from V and 2 bases from J; junction bases left unmatched: 8. The CDR3 loop spans 16 amino acids. The CDR3 loop reads CASSPLATGAYNEQFF. In nucleotides, the CDR3 is TGTGCCAGCAGCCCTTTAGCGACAGGGGCCTACAATGAGCAGTTCTTC.

Remarks on this clonotype: Germline and junction disagree at one end, which may indicate a read error. The chain has TRBV7-7 and TRBJ1-4; tentative D call: TRBD1 (5 bases). The CDR3 totals 13 residues. Germline assignment: CDR1 SSHAT and CDR2 FNYEAQ (reference sequence). CDR3 amino acids: CASSLAGSEKLFF. CDR3 nucleotide sequence: TGTGCTAGCAGCTTAGCAGGGTCTGAAAAACTGTTTTTT.

In this sample, this clonotype turned up many times. The rearrangement uses TRBV7-2 and TRBJ2-1; 14 nucleotides align to TRBD2. The ends lost 5 bases at V and 5 bases at J; junction bases unmatched: 8. The CDR3 is 17 residues long. Germline-derived CDR1 and CDR2 are SGHTA and FQGNSA. The CDR3 sequence is CASSLRLAGGPHNEQFF. The CDR3 nucleotides are TGTGCCAGCAGCCTCCGACTAGCGGGGGGGCCCCACAATGAGCAGTTCTTC.

This clonotype came up a few times. This chain uses TRBV18 with TRBJ2-1; the D is unclear. V dropped 3 bases and J dropped 2 bases, with 8 bases sitting between them. The CDR3 sequence is 14 residues long. Per the germline V gene, CDR1 is KGHSH and CDR2 is LQKENI. The DNA of the CDR3 is TGTGCCAGCTCACCCGGTAATGCCTACAATGAGCAGTTCTTC. Its translation: CASSPGNAYNEQFF.

There are many counts of this clonotype. The chain links TRBV7-4 to TRBJ1-5, with no clear D. This CDR3 has 15 residues. V lost 2 bases to trimming and J lost 3 bases, with 11 bases between them. Germline V gives CDR1 SGHVT, CDR2 SQSDAQ. In nucleotides, the CDR3 is TGTGCCAGCAGCTTAAGCTGTCAGGTCAATCAGCCCCAGCATTTT. Its protein is CASSLSCQVNQPQHF.

This clonotype was counted ten times or more. The chain carries TRBV7-2 and TRBJ2-2; 8 bases fit TRBD1. V shed 3 bases, J shed 7 bases, and the junction held 4 bases outside the gene matches. Germline V lookup: CDR1 SGHTA, CDR2 FQGNSA. The CDR3 is 14 amino acids. This CDR3 reads CASSFDRGGGELFF. The CDR3 DNA sequence: TGTGCCAGCAGCTTCGACAGGGGAGGCGGGGAGCTGTTTTTT.

The chain links TRBV12-3 or TRBV12-4 to TRBJ1-1; D ambiguous. The CDR3 totals 10 residues. Trimming took 10 bases from V and 10 from J, leaving 13 bases between them. The DNA of the CDR3 is TGTGCCACCCTACCGGACGGAGCTTTCTTT. Amino acid sequence: CATLPDGAFF.

The chain recombines TRBV6-2 or TRBV6-3 with TRBJ2-7; TRBD1 matches at 8 bases. The CDR3 contains 15 residues. The junction had 8 bases not matched to a gene; V was cut back by 7 bases and J by 0 bases. Germline-derived CDR1 and CDR2 are MNHEY and SVGEGT. CDR3 in amino acids: CASTGQGAVSYEQYV. The CDR3 DNA reads as TGTGCCAGCACCGGACAGGGCGCCGTCTCCTACGAGCAGTACGTC.